This section outlines one TCR beta chain sequence together with its context. In the authors' workflow: Nucleated cell counts were estimated from reference gene primer amplification. The data were produced by immunoSEQ multiplex PCR, yet TCRdb's version contains in-frame clones alone and is incomplete. D and trimming were read from the DNA, whereas the V and J calls and clone size are those reported in that table. The table has roughly 670,000 clones, around 89% seen once; the top ten hold around 0.3%. This entry belongs to a study of blood T cell repertoires in COVID-19. Across the study: The origin of the acute and convalescent COVID-19 samples was the United States, Italy and Spain. T cells, B-cell-depleted T cells, or PBMCs supplied cDNA or gDNA.

The V end was cut by 6 bases, the J end by 8 bases, with 14 bases between. The CDR3 length is 13 residues. The source material was peripheral blood. This rearrangement joins TRBV12-3 or TRBV12-4 to TRBJ2-1, with D perhaps matching TRBD1 (5 bases). This TCR was sampled from a woman younger than 35 with acute or convalescent COVID-19. This CDR3 reads CASRNPTGHEQFF. In nucleotides, the CDR3 is TGTGCCAGCAGAAATCCTACAGGACATGAGCAGTTCTTC.